This TCR beta chain was profiled in a study of T-cell memory formation after mild COVID-19. The CDR3 has 14 residues. Trimming stripped 0 bases from V and 1 base from J, with 6 bases between. Germline V CDR1 and CDR2: MNHEY, SVGAGI. Study results and caveats: Pre-infection memory harbored some responding clones, suggesting cross-reactive memory joined. Second-wave clones with a day 37 peak had unconfirmed SARS-CoV-2 specificity.

5'RACE primed at constant segments yielded TCR alpha and TCR beta cDNA libraries bearing sample barcodes and UMIs. MiXCR was run by TCRdb on the 5' RACE reads, yielding one entry per CDR3 protein. The sample includes about 110,000 distinct CDR3 sequences, roughly a sixth of them seen just once. In the case of this clonotype: Its antigen is unidentified.

The sample taken for sequencing was PBMCs or a T cell subset sorted from them (not recorded which). The receptor was derived from a man between 18 and 35 years old who had mild COVID-19 (a few samples of this study predate the infection). Cell type and time point are not known. The V call is TRBV6-5, the J call TRBJ1-1, with no clear D. CDR3 DNA sequence: TGTGCCAGCAGTTACTCACGGGAGAACACTGAAGCTTTCTTT. It is translated as CASSYSRENTEAFF.